Here is one TCR beta chain with its context. Amplification used 60 Vbeta primers and 13 Jbeta primers. Sequencing was performed with immunoSEQ multiplex PCR; in TCRdb, only in-frame clones are kept and a portion is missing. Of around 180,000 clones listed, 81% are singletons. The data stem from a study of cytomegalovirus exposure and HLA in healthy donors. Study in general: A prior analysis found roughly 100 million unique TCR beta sequences from 150 million to 200 million T cells. An early data release held around 80 million unique TCRs from HLA-typed donors. There were 350 to 450 genotyped donors. Of these, about 86% fell in the genetic ancestry cluster associated with self-reported Caucasian donors.

Material for sequencing was PBMCs. The receptor comes from a man between 18 and 29 years old in good health and CMV-seronegative.

CDR3 nucleotide sequence: TGTGCCAGCAGAGACAGGGCTCAATACCAAGAGACCCAGTACTTC. This codes for CASRDRAQYQETQYF. V and J are TRBV6-1 and TRBJ2-5, with 7 bases that match TRBD1. The CDR3 has 15 amino acids. Germline V lookup: CDR1 MNHNS, CDR2 SASEGT. The junction had 7 bases not matched to a gene; V was cut back by 6 bases and J by 0 bases.